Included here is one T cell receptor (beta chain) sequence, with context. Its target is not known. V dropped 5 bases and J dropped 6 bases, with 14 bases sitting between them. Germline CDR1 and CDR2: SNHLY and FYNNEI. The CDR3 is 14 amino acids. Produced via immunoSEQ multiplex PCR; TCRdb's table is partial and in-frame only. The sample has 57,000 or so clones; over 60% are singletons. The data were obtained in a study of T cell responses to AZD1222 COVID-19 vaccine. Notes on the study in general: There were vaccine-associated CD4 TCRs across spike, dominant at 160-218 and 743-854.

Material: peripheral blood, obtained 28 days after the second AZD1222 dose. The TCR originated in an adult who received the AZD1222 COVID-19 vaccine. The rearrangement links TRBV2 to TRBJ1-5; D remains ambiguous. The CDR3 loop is CASSPAKTRQPQHF. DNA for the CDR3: TGTGCCAGCAGTCCTGCCAAAACACGTCAGCCCCAGCATTTT. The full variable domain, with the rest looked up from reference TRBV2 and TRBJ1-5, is EPEVTQTPSHQVTQMGQEVILRCVPISNHLYFYWYRQILGQKVEFLVSFYNNEISEKSEIFDDQFSVERPDGSNFTLKIRSTKLEDSAMYFCASSPAKTRQPQHFGDGTRLSIL.